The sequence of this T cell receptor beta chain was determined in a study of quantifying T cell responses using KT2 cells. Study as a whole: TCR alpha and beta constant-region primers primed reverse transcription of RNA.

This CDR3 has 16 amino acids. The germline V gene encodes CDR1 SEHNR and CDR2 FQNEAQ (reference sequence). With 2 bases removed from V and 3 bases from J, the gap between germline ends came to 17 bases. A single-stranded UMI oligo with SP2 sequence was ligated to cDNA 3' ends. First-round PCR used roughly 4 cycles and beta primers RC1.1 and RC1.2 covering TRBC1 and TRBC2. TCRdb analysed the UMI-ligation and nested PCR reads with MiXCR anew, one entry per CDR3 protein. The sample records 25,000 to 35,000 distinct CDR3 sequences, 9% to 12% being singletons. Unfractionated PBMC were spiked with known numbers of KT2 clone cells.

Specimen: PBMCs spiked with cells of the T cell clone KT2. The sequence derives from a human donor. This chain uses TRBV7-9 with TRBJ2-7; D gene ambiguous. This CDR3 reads CASSLSGSGRFYEQYF. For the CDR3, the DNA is TGTGCCAGCAGCTTATCCGGCTCAGGAAGATTCTACGAGCAGTACTTC.